The 25 T cell receptor beta chains reported below all come from one sample, sequenced in a study of blood T cell repertoires in COVID-19. Produced via immunoSEQ multiplex PCR; TCRdb's table is partial and in-frame only. The sample lists around 260,000 clones, around 84% occurring once. Input material: peripheral blood. The receptors were sampled from an older woman with COVID-19, enrolled during active disease.

For this clone: In the same sample, other DNA sequences code for this CDR3. The chain recombines TRBV27 with TRBJ2-7; possible D gene TRBD1, 5 bases. The CDR3 totals 13 residues. Germline V gene data show CDR1 as MNHEY and CDR2 as SMNVEV (reference sequence). Trimming took 2 bases from V and 1 from J, leaving 6 bases between them. CDR3 DNA sequence: TGTGCCAGCAGTTTAGGACAATCCTACGAGCAGTACTTC. Translation gives CASSLGQSYEQYF.

The gene calls are TRBV4-2 and TRBJ2-7; 13 nucleotides agree with TRBD2. This CDR3 comprises 15 residues. V was pared by 3 bases and J by 6 bases, with 5 bases of the junction left unmatched. Germline CDR1 LGHNA, CDR2 YNFKEQ. The CDR3 bases are TGTGCCAGCAGCCAGAGGACTAGCGGGAGCGGCGAGCAGTACTTC. This codes for CASSQRTSGSGEQYF.

This clone was seen just once. The chain uses TRBV7-9 and TRBJ2-5, with D possibly matching TRBD1 (5 bases). Per the germline V gene, CDR1 is SEHNR and CDR2 is FQNEAQ (reference sequence). The CDR3 contains 13 residues. Trimming shortened V by 5 bases and J by 5 bases, and 12 bases separated the two germline ends. The CDR3 region is CASSPLGPETQYF. The CDR3, as DNA: TGTGCCAGCAGCCCCTTGGGGCCGGAGACCCAGTACTTC.

On this clone: The junction departs from germline at one end; a sequencing error may be responsible. Other nucleotide sequences in the sample specify the same CDR3. The chain joins TRBV19 to TRBJ1-5; 9 positions agree with TRBD1. Germline V gives CDR1 LNHDA, CDR2 SQIVND (reference sequence). The length of the CDR3 is 14 residues. CDR3 sequence reads: CASSTTGGNQPQHF. The CDR3 nucleotides are TGTGCCAGTAGTACCACAGGGGGCAACCAGCCCCAGCATTTT.

The gene calls are TRBV6-5 and TRBJ2-5; 11 bases map to TRBD1. The V segment lost 6 bases and the J segment 5 bases; nucleotides outside the gene matches: 8. The CDR3 sequence is 15 residues long. Germline V gene data show CDR1 as MNHEY and CDR2 as SVGAGI. The CDR3 coding sequence is TGTGCCAGCAGGAGGACAGGGGGCGTTGGGGAGACCCAGTACTTC. It specifies CASRRTGGVGETQYF.

The rearrangement joins TRBV2 to TRBJ1-1; D unclear. Germline-derived CDR1 and CDR2 are SNHLY and FYNNEI. The V gene lost 6 bases and the J gene lost 10 bases, with 24 bases spanning the gap. The CDR3 covers 15 residues. The DNA of the CDR3 is TGTGCCAGCAGCGTGCTACGGGGAATTATTGAAGGAGCTTTCTTT. Translating gives CASSVLRGIIEGAFF.

The V call is TRBV19, the J call TRBJ2-3, with a tentative D call TRBD1 (5 bases). The CDR3 is 14 residues long. CDR1 LNHDA and CDR2 SQIVND come from the germline V gene (reference sequence). The germline V and J ends were trimmed by 4 bases and 5 bases, with 13 bases remaining between them. The CDR3 loop reads CASSRGQGGDTQYF. CDR3 sequence (DNA): TGTGCCAGTAGTAGGGGTCAGGGTGGAGATACGCAGTATTTT. Variable domain in full (rest from reference TRBV19 and TRBJ2-3): DGGITQSPKYLFRKEGQNVTLSCEQNLNHDAMYWYRQDPGQGLRLIYYSQIVNDFQKGDIAEGYSVSREKKESFPLTVTSAQKNPTAFYLCASSRGQGGDTQYFGPGTRLTVL.

A word on this clone: Other DNA sequences in the same sample also yield this CDR3. The chain couples TRBV28 to TRBJ2-7; D might be TRBD2 (6 bases). The CDR3 is made up of 13 amino acids. V dropped 3 bases and J dropped 2 bases, with 8 bases sitting between them. Looked up from germline, CDR1 is MDHEN and CDR2 is SYDVKM. CDR3 residues: CASSLAGPYEQYF. CDR3 nucleotide sequence: TGTGCCAGCAGTTTGGCGGGGCCCTACGAGCAGTACTTC.

V is TRBV10-1 and J is TRBJ2-7; D is perhaps TRBD2 (5 bases). V gave up 7 bases and J gave up 2 bases, with 18 bases separating them. The CDR3 runs to 15 residues. The germline CDR1 and CDR2 sequences are WNHNN and SYGVQD (reference sequence). The CDR3 protein is CASNPPGRGPYEQYF. Written as DNA, the CDR3 is TGCGCCAGCAACCCCCCGGGGAGAGGCCCCTACGAGCAGTACTTC.

CDR3 nucleotide sequence: TGTGCCACCAGTGACCAGTCGGGGGGCCGAAACATTCAGTACTTC. It translates to CATSDQSGGRNIQYF. The chain employs TRBV24-1 and TRBJ2-4; D is perhaps TRBD2 (7 bases). The CDR3 covers 15 residues. Germline CDR1 reads KGHDR; CDR2 reads SFDVKD. Trimming removed 4 bases from V and 6 bases from J, with 15 bases in between.

V gene TRBV27 combines with J gene TRBJ1-2; a possible D gene is TRBD1 (5 bases). The CDR3 length is 14 residues. From germline, CDR1 is MNHEY and CDR2 SMNVEV (reference sequence). V gave up 4 bases and J gave up 0 bases, with 9 bases separating them. The CDR3 coding sequence is TGTGCCAGCAGTTGGGCAGGGCCTAACTATGGCTACACCTTC. This gives the protein CASSWAGPNYGYTF.

This clone was recorded a few times. The J gene is TRBJ1-6, the V gene TRBV27; D unresolved. The CDR3 runs 14 residues. The V end lost 2 bases, the J end lost 7 bases, and 9 bases lay between the germline ends. Germline V gives CDR1 MNHEY, CDR2 SMNVEV (reference sequence). In DNA form, the CDR3 reads TGTGCCAGCAGTTTAAATCCGGTGAATTCACCCCTCCACTTT. Its protein is CASSLNPVNSPLHF.

The gene calls are TRBV19 and TRBJ1-5; the match to TRBD1 covers 8 bases. Trimming took 0 bases from V and 6 from J; bases not matched to a gene: 7. This CDR3 has 16 residues. Germline loops: CDR1 LNHDA, CDR2 SQIVND (reference sequence). CDR3 sequence: CASSIDVQGTGQPQHF. CDR3 sequence (DNA): TGTGCCAGTAGTATAGATGTCCAGGGGACAGGTCAGCCCCAGCATTTT.

The chain has TRBV9 and TRBJ2-7; maybe TRBD2 (6 bases). This CDR3 is built from 19 residues. With 4 bases removed from V and 5 bases from J, the gap between germline ends came to 31 bases. In germline, CDR1 is SGDLS, CDR2 YYNGEE. CDR3 protein: CASSPRTTIAEESRDEQYF. The CDR3 DNA reads TGTGCCAGCAGCCCCCGGACTACCATAGCGGAGGAAAGTAGAGACGAGCAGTACTTC. The entire variable domain, with the rest obtained from reference TRBV9 and TRBJ2-7, is as follows: DSGVTQTPKHLITATGQRVTLRCSPRSGDLSVYWYQQSLDQGLQFLIQYYNGEERAKGNILERFSAQQFPDLHSELNLSSLELGDSALYFCASSPRTTIAEESRDEQYFGPGTRLTVT.

DNA for the CDR3: TGTGCCAGCAGTTACTCCTTAGGTCAGGGAGGGACTGAAGCTTTCTTT. As protein: CASSYSLGQGGTEAFF. The rearrangement uses TRBV6-2 or TRBV6-3 and TRBJ1-1; the D gene is possibly TRBD1 (5 bases). Between the trimmed V and J ends, which lost 0 bases and 5 bases, there was a span of 16 bases. The CDR3 sequence is 16 residues long. Germline-derived CDR1 and CDR2 are MNHEY and SVGEGT.

The chain combines TRBV2 with TRBJ1-5; D not certain. CDR3 length: 12 residues. The V and J ends lost 2 bases and 6 bases respectively, with 5 bases between them. In germline, CDR1 is SNHLY, CDR2 FYNNEI. This CDR3 reads CASSEFSQPQHF. In nucleotides, the CDR3 is TGTGCCAGCAGTGAATTCTCTCAGCCCCAGCATTTT. The full variable domain, rest sourced from reference TRBV2 and TRBJ1-5, is EPEVTQTPSHQVTQMGQEVILRCVPISNHLYFYWYRQILGQKVEFLVSFYNNEISEKSEIFDDQFSVERPDGSNFTLKIRSTKLEDSAMYFCASSEFSQPQHFGDGTRLSIL.

V usage is TRBV19 and J usage is TRBJ2-2; 8 bases align to TRBD1. V trimming: 0 bases; J trimming: 0 bases; junction bases outside the gene matches: 3. The CDR3 is 17 amino acids. CDR1 and CDR2 from the germline V gene are LNHDA and SQIVND (reference sequence). The CDR3 sequence is CASSIDPGGANTGELFF. In DNA form, the CDR3 reads TGTGCCAGTAGTATAGATCCAGGGGGCGCGAACACCGGGGAGCTGTTTTTT.

The chain employs TRBV7-9 and TRBJ2-1; 9 bases are shared with TRBD2. Germline CDR1 and CDR2: SEHNR and FQNEAQ (reference sequence). V lost 1 base to trimming and J lost 10 bases; unmatched junction nucleotides: 5. The CDR3 runs 14 residues. CDR3 in DNA: TGTGCCAGCAGCTTAGGGCTAGCGGGACGGGAGCAGTTCTTC. Translation: CASSLGLAGREQFF.

The CDR3 DNA is TGCAGCGTTGACGCGGATTCTAACTATGGCTACACCTTC. Protein: CSVDADSNYGYTF. V and J are TRBV29-1 and TRBJ1-2; D is ambiguous. The CDR3 length is 13 residues. Trimming took off 3 bases at V and 0 bases at J, with 8 bases between the two ends. The germline V gene has CDR1 SQVTM and CDR2 ANQGSEA.

This clone occurred once. The V call is TRBV5-1, the J call TRBJ2-3; TRBD1 might be the D (5 bases). The CDR3 sequence is 16 residues long. The germline V and J ends were trimmed by 0 bases and 2 bases, with 13 bases remaining between them. Germline CDR1 SGHRS, CDR2 YFSETQ. The CDR3: CASSLAGQPNTDTQYF. The CDR3 nucleotides are TGCGCCAGCAGCTTGGCAGGGCAGCCAAACACAGATACGCAGTATTTT.

CDR3 nucleotide sequence: TGCAGTGCTAGTGTGGGACAGAATTACAATGAGCAGTTCTTC. Translated: CSASVGQNYNEQFF. This chain joins TRBV20-1 and TRBJ2-1, with 7 bases matching TRBD1. The CDR3 has 14 amino acids. Germline CDR1 is DFQATT and CDR2 is SNEGSKA (reference sequence). J gave up 4 bases and V 3 bases, and 6 bases lay outside the gene matches.

The J gene is TRBJ1-6, the V gene TRBV6-1; no reliable D call. The CDR3 sequence is 20 residues long. With 4 bases removed from V and 0 bases from J, the gap between germline ends came to 22 bases. Germline V gene lookup returns CDR1 MNHNS and CDR2 SASEGT. The CDR3 nucleotides read TGTGCCAGCAGTGTACAACCGCTGGGCGGGGTGAGCTCCTATAATTCACCCCTCCACTTT. Amino acids: CASSVQPLGGVSSYNSPLHF.

The rearrangement uses TRBV6-5 and TRBJ2-1; 12 bases map to TRBD2. Per germline, CDR1 MNHEY and CDR2 SVGAGI. The CDR3 contains 15 residues. With V trimmed by 4 bases and J by 6 bases, 4 bases remained unmatched. As DNA, the CDR3 is TGTGCCAGCAGTTGGTCTAGCGGGAGGGGCAATGAGCAGTTCTTC. Translated, it gives CASSWSSGRGNEQFF.

This clone was observed a handful of times. V gene TRBV7-8 combines with J gene TRBJ1-2; possibly TRBD1 for D (6 bases). The germline CDR1 and CDR2 sequences are SGHVS and FQNEAQ. V shed 3 bases and J shed 4 bases, with 9 bases lying between them. The CDR3 loop spans 13 amino acids. Here the CDR3 reads CASSLAGAYGYTF. In DNA form, the CDR3 reads TGTGCCAGCAGCTTGGCAGGGGCCTATGGCTACACCTTC. Full variable domain (remainder filled in from reference TRBV7-8 and TRBJ1-2): GAGVSQSPRYKVAKRGQDVALRCDPISGHVSLFWYQQALGQGPEFLTYFQNEAQLDKSGLPSDRFFAERPEGSVSTLKIQRTQQEDSAVYLCASSLAGAYGYTFGSGTRLTVV.

This clone was detected once. The rearrangement joins TRBV4-1 to TRBJ2-1, with 11 bases that match TRBD2. The germline gives CDR1 MGHRA, CDR2 YSYEKL. The V segment lost 3 bases and the J segment 10 bases; nucleotides outside the gene matches: 5. This CDR3 spans 14 amino acids. CDR3 in amino acids: CASSQTSGMVEQFF. The CDR3 coding sequence is TGCGCCAGCAGCCAGACTAGCGGGATGGTAGAGCAGTTCTTC.